The 32 T cell receptor beta chains given below trace back to one sample, sequenced in a study of shared clonotypes between healthy human individuals. The protocol was immunoSEQ multiplex PCR, while the TCRdb copy is restricted to in-frame clones and leaves out a portion. The data contain some 2,000,000 clones, approximately 95% of them singletons. Cells designated naive CD8 were CD45RO-negative and were positively selected for CCR7, with terminally differentiated effector memory CD45RA+ cells excluded. Sequenced sample: naive CD8+ T cells sorted from blood. The receptors derive from a man aged 18 to 30 in good health.

The rearrangement uses TRBV6-5 and TRBJ2-5; D is possibly TRBD1 (6 bases). Trimming cost V 3 bases and J 5 bases, with 13 bases left between them. Germline loops: CDR1 MNHEY, CDR2 SVGAGI. The CDR3 has 14 residues. CDR3 nucleotide sequence: TGTGCCAGCAGTTATCAGGGGCCGGAGGAGACCCAGTACTTC. It encodes CASSYQGPEETQYF.

The chain has TRBV11-3 and TRBJ2-4, with TRBD1 matching 10 bases. The V and J ends lost 5 bases and 8 bases, in that order; junction bases with no gene match: 6. This CDR3 has 14 residues. CDR1 and CDR2 from the germline V gene are SGHNT and YENEEA. The CDR3 nucleotides are TGTGCCAGCAGCCTGGGGACAGGGGATTACATTCAGTACTTC. Protein sequence: CASSLGTGDYIQYF. The whole variable domain, filled in from reference TRBV11-3 and TRBJ2-4, reads EAGVVQSPRYKIIEKKQPVAFWCNPISGHNTLYWYLQNLGQGPELLIRYENEEAVDDSQLPKDRFSAERLKGVDSTLKIQPAELGDSAVYLCASSLGTGDYIQYFGAGTRLSVL.

The V gene is TRBV15, the J gene TRBJ1-5; 8 bases are shared with TRBD1. This CDR3 is 15 amino acids long. V lost 6 bases to trimming and J lost 7 bases; unmatched junction nucleotides: 11. From germline, CDR1 is LNHNV and CDR2 YYDKDF (reference sequence). CDR3 amino acids: CATSPGQGLQQPQHF. The CDR3 nucleotides read TGTGCCACCAGTCCCGGACAGGGACTCCAACAGCCCCAGCATTTT.

The rearrangement joins TRBV29-1 to TRBJ2-7; either TRBD1 or TRBD2 may supply D (5 bases each). The J call is in doubt because the DNA end fits TRBJ2-5 better. CDR3 length equals 14 residues. The germline V gene encodes CDR1 SQVTM and CDR2 ANQGSEA. CDR3 nucleotide sequence: TGCAGCGGGAAGAGGTCGGGGCCCGGGGAGACCCAGTACTTC. As protein: CSGKRSGPGETQYF.

This chain uses TRBV27 with TRBJ2-7, with TRBD1 matching 7 bases. The junction had 12 bases not matched to a gene; V was cut back by 5 bases and J by 5 bases. The CDR3 loop spans 15 amino acids. Germline lookup yields CDR1 MNHEY and CDR2 SMNVEV (reference sequence). The CDR3 loop reads CASSTLATGKDEQYF. CDR3 nucleotides: TGTGCCAGCAGTACCCTCGCGACAGGGAAGGACGAGCAGTACTTC.

The chain couples TRBV2 to TRBJ2-3, with 9 bases lining up with TRBD2. The germline V gene encodes CDR1 SNHLY and CDR2 FYNNEI. The CDR3 is 16 residues long. V was clipped by 1 base and J by 1 base; unmatched bases: 3. The CDR3 loop reads CASSEGAGGRTDTQYF. CDR3 sequence (DNA): TGTGCCAGCAGTGAAGGAGCGGGGGGACGCACAGATACGCAGTATTTT.

This chain connects TRBV2 to TRBJ2-5, with a tentative D call TRBD1 (6 bases). From germline, CDR1 is SNHLY and CDR2 FYNNEI. This CDR3 has 15 amino acids. Trimming pared 0 bases from V and 5 bases from J, leaving 13 bases between. This chain's CDR3 is CASSEAAGEWETQYF. In DNA form, the CDR3 reads TGTGCCAGCAGTGAAGCGGCAGGGGAGTGGGAGACCCAGTACTTC.

For this clone: The sample has other DNA sequences that encode this CDR3 too. V and J are TRBV30 and TRBJ2-7; D might be TRBD1 or TRBD2, each matching 5 bases. Germline lookup yields CDR1 GTSNPN and CDR2 SVGIG (reference sequence). Trimming took off 4 bases at V and 2 bases at J, with 9 bases between the two ends. This CDR3 comprises 12 residues. CDR3 protein: CAWTPGPYEQYF. For the CDR3, the DNA is TGTGCCTGGACCCCGGGACCCTACGAGCAGTACTTC.

The chain employs TRBV5-6 and TRBJ2-7, with D unclear. This CDR3 comprises 13 residues. Per germline, CDR1 SGHDT and CDR2 YYEEEE. The V end was cut by 2 bases, the J end by 6 bases, with 12 bases between. CDR3 DNA sequence: TGTGCCAGCAGCTTTGGTCCGATACGCGAGCAGTACTTC. Translated: CASSFGPIREQYF.

The chain employs TRBV6-1 and TRBJ2-1, with 11 bases identical to TRBD2. The CDR3 is 13 amino acids. The junction had 3 bases not matched to a gene; V was cut back by 7 bases and J by 7 bases. Per the germline V gene, CDR1 is MNHNS and CDR2 is SASEGT. The CDR3 coding sequence is TGTGCCAGCATTAGCGGGGGGGCTAATGAGCAGTTCTTC. Amino acids: CASISGGANEQFF.

The chain combines TRBV10-3 with TRBJ2-5, with TRBD2 matching 12 bases. The ends lost 8 bases at V and 1 base at J; junction bases unmatched: 5. The germline V gene has CDR1 ENHRY and CDR2 SYGVKD. The CDR3 is 15 residues long. The CDR3 region is CAIGQTSGGQETQYF. CDR3 sequence (DNA): TGTGCCATCGGCCAGACTAGCGGGGGCCAAGAGACCCAGTACTTC.

The J gene is TRBJ1-1, the V gene TRBV19; D unclear. CDR1 is LNHDA, CDR2 SQIVND, per germline (reference sequence). The CDR3 length is 13 residues. Trimming pared 3 bases from V and 7 bases from J, leaving 12 bases between. In DNA, the CDR3 is TGTGCCAGTAGTATTTACGGGAAGGGTGAAGCTTTCTTT. As protein: CASSIYGKGEAFF.

This clone occurred once. The V and J genes are TRBV6-6 and TRBJ2-7; D might be TRBD1 (6 bases). From germline, CDR1 is MNHNY and CDR2 SVGAGI (reference sequence). The V end lost 2 bases, the J end lost 0 bases, and 14 bases lay between the germline ends. This CDR3 is 16 amino acids long. CDR3: CASSYQGQGFSYEQYF. The DNA of the CDR3 is TGTGCCAGCAGTTACCAGGGGCAGGGATTCTCCTACGAGCAGTACTTC.

The CDR3 here is CASSVNSGYEQYF. The CDR3 nucleotides read TGCGCCAGCAGTGTGAATAGCGGCTACGAGCAGTACTTC. This chain links TRBV10-1 with TRBJ2-7; perhaps TRBD2 as D (6 bases). Germline lookup yields CDR1 WNHNN and CDR2 SYGVQD (reference sequence). The CDR3 consists of 13 residues. Trimming removed 4 bases at V and 3 bases at J, with 10 bases between.

The V call is TRBV2, the J call TRBJ1-1; 7 bases match TRBD1. The CDR3 runs 14 residues. V shed 7 bases and J 6 bases; nucleotides not matched to a gene: 11. Germline CDR1 is SNHLY and CDR2 is FYNNEI. The CDR3 DNA follows: TGTGCCAGCACACACGTCACAGGGGCTCCTGAAGCTTTCTTT. Translation gives CASTHVTGAPEAFF.

This sequence joins TRBV7-2 and TRBJ2-5; maybe TRBD2 (6 bases). The CDR3 spans 14 residues. CDR1 is SGHTA and CDR2 is FQGNSA in the germline V gene. V was cut by 9 bases and J by 2 bases, with 16 bases left in between. The CDR3 region is CASGEVYPQETQYF. As DNA, the CDR3 is TGTGCCAGTGGGGAGGTCTATCCACAAGAGACCCAGTACTTC.

The rearrangement joins TRBV9 to TRBJ2-3, with 8 bases lining up with TRBD1. CDR3 length equals 17 residues. Trimming removed 4 bases from V and 1 base from J; junction bases left unmatched: 11. Looked up from germline, CDR1 is SGDLS and CDR2 is YYNGEE. The CDR3 here is CASSTWFTGGGTDTQYF. The CDR3 nucleotides read TGTGCCAGCAGCACCTGGTTCACAGGGGGTGGCACAGATACGCAGTATTTT.

The CDR3 spells CASRYRVSYEQYF. As DNA, the CDR3 is TGTGCCAGCAGGTACAGGGTTTCCTACGAGCAGTACTTC. The gene calls are TRBV6-5 and TRBJ2-7; tentatively, D is TRBD1 (6 bases). The CDR3 covers 13 residues. V lost 6 bases and J 1 base, leaving 10 bases between the germline ends. Germline assignment: CDR1 MNHEY and CDR2 SVGAGI.

V is TRBV9 and J is TRBJ2-3; TRBD2 matches 10 bases. Germline values: CDR1 SGDLS, CDR2 YYNGEE. The CDR3 covers 17 residues. The V gene end was trimmed by 0 bases and the J gene end by 0 bases; junction bases not matched to a gene: 4. Here the CDR3 reads CASSVATSGPSTDTQYF. CDR3 bases: TGTGCCAGCAGCGTAGCGACTAGCGGGCCGAGCACAGATACGCAGTATTTT. The whole variable domain, filled in from reference TRBV9 and TRBJ2-3, reads DSGVTQTPKHLITATGQRVTLRCSPRSGDLSVYWYQQSLDQGLQFLIQYYNGEERAKGNILERFSAQQFPDLHSELNLSSLELGDSALYFCASSVATSGPSTDTQYFGPGTRLTVL.

The chain joins TRBV4-3 to TRBJ2-1; maybe TRBD1 (5 bases). Germline CDR1 is LGHNA and CDR2 is YSLEER. The CDR3 is made up of 16 amino acids. V lost 0 bases and J 4 bases, leaving 13 bases between the germline ends. The CDR3 sequence is CASSQDGATTYNEQFF. The CDR3 nucleotides are TGCGCCAGCAGCCAAGATGGGGCGACAACTTACAATGAGCAGTTCTTC.

The chain joins TRBV19 to TRBJ1-5, with D possibly TRBD1 on 5 matching bases. V was trimmed by 4 bases and J by 3 bases, leaving 7 bases between them. CDR1 is LNHDA and CDR2 is SQIVND in the germline V gene (reference sequence). CDR3 length: 13 residues. CDR3 coding DNA: TGTGCCAGTAGTACAGGGTTCAATCAGCCCCAGCATTTT. Its protein is CASSTGFNQPQHF.

The chain couples TRBV6-1 to TRBJ2-3; TRBD2 matches at 9 bases. V was clipped by 4 bases and J by 4 bases; unmatched bases: 6. The germline V gene has CDR1 MNHNS and CDR2 SASEGT. CDR3 size: 15 residues. CDR3: CASSVAGEGPDTQYF. The CDR3 nucleotides read TGTGCCAGCAGTGTAGCGGGGGAAGGTCCAGATACGCAGTATTTT.

The rearrangement joins TRBV7-6 to TRBJ1-2, with 8 bases aligning to TRBD1. V shed 1 base and J 5 bases; nucleotides not matched to a gene: 3. This CDR3 has 14 residues. CDR1 is SGHVS and CDR2 is FNYEAQ in the germline V gene. The DNA for the CDR3 is TGTGCCAGCAGCTTAGAAACAGGGGGGTATGGCTACACCTTC. Protein: CASSLETGGYGYTF.

The rearrangement links TRBV28 to TRBJ1-1; D is unclear. V lost 2 bases and J 1 base, leaving 5 bases between the germline ends. Germline V gene lookup returns CDR1 MDHEN and CDR2 SYDVKM. The CDR3 has 13 amino acids. The DNA of the CDR3 is TGTGCCAGCAGTTTAATGTCGAACACTGAAGCTTTCTTT. This gives the protein CASSLMSNTEAFF.

This chain connects TRBV11-3 to TRBJ2-7, with D possibly TRBD1 on 5 matching bases. V lost 1 base and J lost 0, with 10 bases in between. This CDR3 region has 15 residues. Per the germline V gene, CDR1 is SGHNT and CDR2 is YENEEA. In DNA, the CDR3 is TGTGCCAGCAGCTTAGGGGGCAACCCCTCCTACGAGCAGTACTTC. Its protein product is CASSLGGNPSYEQYF.

The chain links TRBV6-5 to TRBJ1-6, with D perhaps TRBD1 (6 bases). Trimming took 2 bases from V and 9 from J, leaving 14 bases between them. Germline V lookup: CDR1 MNHEY, CDR2 SVGAGI. The CDR3 spans 15 residues. The CDR3, as DNA: TGTGCCAGCAGTTACGCAGAAGGGGGAAGTTCACCCCTCCACTTT. Translated: CASSYAEGGSSPLHF.

The chain carries TRBV5-1 and TRBJ1-2, with D uncertain. The germline V gene has CDR1 SGHRS and CDR2 YFSETQ. Trimming pared 0 bases from V and 7 bases from J, leaving 10 bases between. This CDR3 contains 13 residues. In nucleotides, the CDR3 is TGCGCCAGCAGCTTGGTAGAAGGTGCTGGCTACACCTTC. Translation gives CASSLVEGAGYTF.

CDR3 residues: CASSQKQGSAYEQYF. In nucleotides, the CDR3 is TGCGCCAGCAGCCAAAAACAGGGAAGTGCCTACGAGCAGTACTTC. The chain carries TRBV4-1 and TRBJ2-7, with a weak D call TRBD1 (6 bases). The ends were cut back, 2 bases at V and 2 bases at J, with 13 bases in the middle. The CDR3 sequence is 15 residues long. CDR1 is MGHRA, CDR2 YSYEKL, per germline.

This clone is a singleton in its sample. The chain combines TRBV11-2 with TRBJ2-7, with D hard to call. This CDR3 has 12 amino acids. Germline V lookup: CDR1 SGHAT, CDR2 FQNNGV. The V gene lost 3 bases and the J gene lost 3 bases, with 6 bases spanning the gap. CDR3 loop: CASSFHGYEQYF. The CDR3 DNA follows: TGTGCCAGCAGCTTTCACGGCTACGAGCAGTACTTC.

This chain connects TRBV10-3 to TRBJ2-5; TRBD1 matches 10 bases. The length of the CDR3 is 16 residues. From germline, CDR1 is ENHRY and CDR2 SYGVKD. Trimming removed 4 bases from V and 5 bases from J; junction bases left unmatched: 10. The CDR3 protein is CAISVLPGQGMETQYF. CDR3 DNA: TGTGCCATCAGTGTCCTACCGGGACAGGGGATGGAGACCCAGTACTTC.

Points on this clone: At the DNA level, this CDR3 is encoded by other sequences in the same sample as well. The chain has TRBV29-1 and TRBJ2-2, with D perhaps matching TRBD1 (6 bases). Trimming removed 2 bases at V and 5 bases at J, with 6 bases between. Germline V gives CDR1 SQVTM, CDR2 ANQGSEA. CDR3 length equals 12 residues. The CDR3 DNA reads as TGCAGCGTTGAACAGGGGACCGGGGAGCTGTTTTTT. This codes for CSVEQGTGELFF.

The chain couples TRBV5-1 to TRBJ2-1; TRBD2 might be the D (5 bases). Trimming removed 0 bases at V and 4 bases at J, with 11 bases between. Germline V CDR1 and CDR2: SGHRS, YFSETQ. CDR3 length equals 15 residues. CDR3 sequence (DNA): TGCGCCAGCAGCTTGGAGGTCAGAGGGTACAATGAGCAGTTCTTC. As protein: CASSLEVRGYNEQFF.